Reported below is one T cell receptor beta chain. What antigen it recognizes has not been identified. Base-call qualities are not available, and no considerably larger clone is one nucleotide away. Library preparation was by the immunoSEQ multiplex PCR assay. A mixture of 60 forward primers for TCR Vbeta segments and 13 reverse primers for TCR Jbeta segments was used in the multiplex PCR. The CDR3 region of rearranged TCR beta genes was amplified from genomic DNA by a multiplex PCR assay. On the Illumina HiSeq System, the amplified TCR beta libraries were sequenced as 87-base-pair reads. From the authors' description of their analysis: A later analysis tallied 75 million to 85 million unique TCR beta chains across the 666 repertoires, and about 10 million of those chains were shared by two or more donors. Raw reads were error-corrected and collapsed into unique sequences with a nearest-neighbor algorithm that merged closely related sequences to remove PCR and sequencing errors. Alignment of CDR3 sequences to IMGT reference sequences was used to assign V, D and J gene segments. For a sequence to be retained, a match of at least six nucleotides to both a V gene segment and a J gene segment was required. A rearrangement was called productive if the CDR3 had no stop codons and remained in frame with V and J, and every other rearrangement was called non-productive. Following IMGT convention, CDR3 was defined as the stretch from the second conserved V-encoded cysteine to the conserved J-encoded phenylalanine. The earlier analysis of a few hundred of the donors excluded any sequence lacking an unambiguous match to a single V gene segment. In an earlier analysis of approximately 590 of the donors, V segments were called functional above 56.7% productive rearrangements and were called segregating when the between-donor standard deviation exceeded 5%. To diagnose cytomegalovirus status from the catalog of TCR beta chain sequences, a statistical classification framework was built. V and J gene assignment, in a later analysis, came from comparing TCR nucleotide sequences with IMGT/GENE-DB human TR gene sequences. In a later analysis, CDR3 sequences and most-parsimonious VDJ recombination scenarios were assigned using the TCRdist pipeline. A later analysis defined each TCR beta chain by its CDR3 amino acid sequence plus V-gene family, and excluded reads lacking a unique V-gene family. A later analysis removed 592 highly shared, low-generation-probability nucleotide sequences to deal with suspected cross-contamination and a sequencing artifact. In a later analysis, a clonal expansion index was calculated for each public chain from normalized within-repertoire ranks of inferred template counts. In a later analysis, generation probabilities were computed using a VDJ recombination model fitted to out-of-frame rearrangements, and the results were checked against IGoR. Hypergeometric tests were used in a later analysis to score TCR-TCR, TCR-HLA and TCR-CMV co-occurrence, with a repertoire-size bias correction applied to the TCR pairs. To estimate false discovery rates, a later analysis permuted the HLA or CMV assignments 20 times. A later analysis grouped co-occurring TCRs with DBSCAN, adding TCRdist sequence similarity when clustering within HLA-allele-positive subsets. Co-occurrence clustering excluded repertoires with fewer than 30,000 or more than 120,000 public chains, plus five with anomalous nucleotide sharing. Held by TCRdb, this immuneACCESS table contains in-frame sequences only and omits some clones. Under half of the omission traces to an unresolved V gene where checked; the cause of the rest is unknown. That table gives V, J and clone size, and the DNA gave D and trimming. In all, the sample holds roughly 150,000 clones, and about 88% of those were seen once. The leading ten clones occupy about 2.3% of the sample.

This entry belongs to a study of cytomegalovirus exposure and HLA in healthy donors (dated by TCRdb to about 2017). For the study in its entirety: According to an earlier analysis of 550 to 700 of the donors, 150 million to 200 million T cells yielded approximately 120 million unique TCR beta sequences and more than 250 Gb of sequence data. An early release covering roughly 640 HLA-typed donors comprised about 290 gigabases of sequencing data and around 80 million unique TCR sequences. Of the roughly 400 genotyped donors, less than 85% were placed in the genetic ancestry cluster associated with self-reported Caucasian donors. The study aimed to test whether signatures of past pathogen exposure could be identified by cataloging public T cell receptors. Using immunosequencing, the study profiled T cell repertoires from about 650 subjects and related those repertoires to cytomegalovirus serostatus. In addition to the first cohort of several hundred subjects, a separate validation cohort of about 120 different subjects was used. The study combined high-throughput TCR immunosequencing, statistical association of individual TCRs with disease status, and machine learning to predict cytomegalovirus infection status. In a later analysis, previously published TCR beta repertoires from 670 or so donors were re-analyzed and high-resolution HLA genotyping was added so that TCR occurrence patterns could be studied. Rather than using new phenotypic data, the later analysis identified candidate immune exposures from TCR beta sequences and from how often those sequences occurred across donors. An earlier analysis of about 620 of the donors applied high-throughput TCR beta sequencing to assess whether each TCR beta V gene segment acted as functional or pseudogenic. Donor age, sex, ethnicity and CMV serostatus were collected together with the repertoire data. A later genetic analysis took genome-wide SNP genotypes for about three fifths of the 666 donors and used that subset as a discovery cohort. All discovery cohort repertoires had been generated using a single sequencing platform. HLA typing included class I and class II loci at four-digit resolution. The number of typed donors differed by locus: about 620-640 for A, B, C, DRB1 and DQB1; 500 to 550 for DQA1; 600 to 610 for DPA1; and approximately 450 for DPB1. Several DR-DQ haplotypes were handled as single units for association and clustering, since linkage in the cohort was strong. Across around 400 genotyped donors of the cohort, an average of approximately 220,000 unique TCR beta nucleotide sequences per donor were sequenced, and approximately 17% of those sequences were non-productive.

Results the study describes overall, beyond this receptor: Compared with the approximately 710-donor mean, donors in an Asian-associated ancestry cluster had fewer N-insertions in productive TCRs, according to a later genetic analysis. Correlated functional status among segregating V segments might reflect linkage disequilibrium, but an unknown experimental factor could not be ruled out. CMV serostatus was the only immune exposure information available for the cohort. In an earlier analysis of approximately 600 of the donors, most TCR beta V segments were observed in productive rearrangements about 87% or about 30% of the time, broadly matching IMGT annotations. An association between a missense DCLRE1C variant and V-gene and J-gene trimming of TCR beta chains was found in a later genetic analysis and replicated in an independent cohort. Roughly uniform sequencing depth across donors was assumed in presence/absence analyses, although this assumption may not hold. The earlier analysis of 587 of the donors excluded roughly 16 rarely observed V segments, including chromosome 9 orphons, because counts were too low. A cluster of highly shared sequence variants was judged likely to represent a technical artifact of the sequencing pipeline. A later analysis found that most CMV-associated TCR beta chains appeared HLA-restricted, with HLA associations seemingly driven largely by CMV exposure. Strong co-occurrence of HLA alleles, especially DR and DQ, made assigning TCR associations to individual alleles difficult. The study gave a list of about 150 TCR beta chains associated with cytomegalovirus. While some public TCRs were present in many individuals, most TCR sequences turned up only very rarely across donors. The classifier was reported to diagnose cytomegalovirus status with high specificity and sensitivity in both the original and validation cohorts. Specific HLA alleles were associated with about 17,000 TCR beta sequences at a false discovery rate of 0.05 in a later analysis. In a later analysis, the rate of TCR association differed among HLA loci, with DRB1 alleles having the most associated TCRs and HLA-C alleles having the fewest. Because HLA typing was unavailable for some donors at each locus, only the typed subset was used in association tests. Compared with equally common non-associated chains, HLA-associated TCR beta chains in a later analysis were more clonally expanded and had lower generation probabilities. A further reported finding was that TCR beta sequences accurately predicted the HLA-A and HLA-B alleles for most subjects in the first cohort. A few of the identified cytomegalovirus-associated TCR beta chains were confirmed in vitro to be specific for cytomegalovirus antigens. In this cohort, only TCR beta chains were sequenced, and detectable features were limited by the absence of alpha or paired-chain data. According to the authors, the approach could potentially be generalized to other disease states and immunological phenotypes. A later analysis reported that several top co-occurrence clusters appeared linked to parvovirus B19, influenza, CMV and Epstein-Barr virus.

In total, roughly 670 healthy bone marrow donors made up the cohort. Cohort members were all nominally healthy when sampled, although unrecorded immune exposures were likely present. The donor tested CMV seronegative and was one of the 352 seronegative cohort members. Every donor gave a peripheral blood sample, and the peripheral blood mononuclear cells from that sample were used for TCR beta sequencing. Genomic DNA was extracted from the blood cell samples with the Qiagen DNeasy Blood Extraction Kit. The sequence was collected from a woman between 18 and 29 years old in good health and CMV-seronegative. The sample taken for sequencing was PBMCs.

Read as DNA, the sequence is TGTGCCAGCAGTTTCCTTGGAGGTTCACCCCTCCACTTT. It specifies CASSFLGGSPLHF. The V and J segments used are TRBV28 and TRBJ1-6; the D gene cannot be resolved reliably. The germline V gene specifies MDHEN as CDR1 and SYDVKM as CDR2. The junction carries 9 bases between V and J, which are trimmed by 3 bases and 9 bases respectively. Its CDR3 holds 13 amino acids, cysteine through phenylalanine. Of the read, only the CDR3 DNA is kept; its 39 bases are in frame from base 1.